The T cell receptor (beta chain) described here comes from a study of Ad26.COV2.S vaccination and SARS-CoV-2 variants. The wider study: As a participant in COV1001, the donor was in the Ad26.COV2.S trial arm.

The treatment here: around 19 received Ad26.COV2.S at low or high dose, single or two shots; several received placebo; per-sample allocation not given. Sampling took place 63 days after the first vaccine or placebo injection. Whoever gave the sample was an adult aged 18-55 years in Boston. The assay was immunoSEQ multiplex PCR, and TCRdb's table has in-frame clones only and misses some. Of 440,000 or so clones listed, around 89% are singletons. With respect to this clone: Antigen unknown.

Study results and limitations: Non-spike TCR breadth showed similarity between vaccine and placebo recipients. Reported post-vaccination CD8+ and CD4+ T cell responses to spike showed substantial breadth.

The V end lost 0 bases, the J end lost 7 bases, and 16 bases lay between the germline ends. CDR1 MNHEY and CDR2 SVGAGI come from the germline V gene. The length of the CDR3 is 16 residues. The source of this sequence is a person aged 18-65 years who received the Ad26.COV2.S COVID-19 vaccine or a placebo. The sample here was peripheral blood, taken in a trial of Ad26.COV2.S vaccine versus placebo. The chain joins TRBV6-5 to TRBJ1-3; possibly TRBD1 for D (5 bases). For the CDR3, the DNA is TGTGCCAGCAGTTACTCGGGACCACAGCGGAGTAACACCATATATTTT. Its translation is CASSYSGPQRSNTIYF.